This T cell receptor beta chain was documented in a study of shared clonotypes between healthy human individuals. Study as a whole: Those who served as donors were a couple of women and a few men between the ages of 18 and 49. Donors had three CD4 naive, three CD4 memory, two CD8 naive and one CD8 memory plate apiece.

Every donor, a Caucasian adult, lived in Nashville, Tennessee. TCRdb's copy holds only in-frame clones and misses some; the assay was immunoSEQ multiplex PCR. The repertoire holds around 88,000 clones, with under 80% as singletons. Regarding the study as a whole: Non-shared clonotypes showed lower generation probabilities than clonotypes common to all four donors.

This clone was counted once. Antigen unknown. The receptor was derived from a man aged 25-45 years in good health. Sequencing used memory CD8+ T cells sorted from blood. Subset in this sample: CD45RO+ cells pooled with CCR7-negative TemRA cells.

The CDR3 here is CASGEQGGEAFF. The CDR3 bases are TGTGCTAGTGGTGAACAGGGAGGGGAAGCTTTCTTT. The chain is built from TRBV12-5 and TRBJ1-1; tentatively, D is TRBD1 (6 bases). The CDR3 is 12 residues long. Trimming removed 5 bases at V and 8 bases at J, with 12 bases between. Germline V lookup: CDR1 LGHNT, CDR2 FRNRAP. The full variable domain, with the rest looked up from reference TRBV12-5 and TRBJ1-1, is DARVTQTPRHKVTEMGQEVTMRCQPILGHNTVFWYRQTMMQGLELLAYFRNRAPLDDSGMPKDRFSAEMPDATLATLKIQPSEPRDSAVYFCASGEQGGEAFFGQGTRLTVV.